Below, 12 T cell receptor beta chains from the same sample are listed, as sequenced in a study of cytomegalovirus exposure and HLA in healthy donors. Primers included in the PCR were 60 Vbeta and 13 Jbeta primers. This table comes from immunoSEQ multiplex PCR, and its TCRdb copy is limited to in-frame clones, with some not included. The sample has around 130,000 clones; roughly 80% are singletons. The sample comprised PBMCs. These receptors were taken from a woman aged 40 to 55 in good health and CMV-seronegative.

V is TRBV4-2 and J is TRBJ2-2; D is undetermined. Germline V gene lookup returns CDR1 LGHNA and CDR2 YNFKEQ. There are 15 residues in the CDR3. V lost 1 base and J lost 0, with 6 bases in between. CDR3 in DNA: TGTGCCAGCAGCCAAGGTCCTGCGAACACCGGGGAGCTGTTTTTT. Its protein is CASSQGPANTGELFF.

This clone was seen a few times. The J gene is TRBJ1-5, the V gene TRBV28, with no clear D. Germline CDR1 MDHEN, CDR2 SYDVKM. The CDR3 runs 11 residues. The V and J ends lost 10 bases and 9 bases respectively, with 13 bases between them. The DNA of the CDR3 is TGTGCCACCTCCATCGGTCGGCCCCAGCATTTT. Translation gives CATSIGRPQHF.

The rearrangement joins TRBV2 to TRBJ2-7; 8 nucleotides align to TRBD1. Germline assignment: CDR1 SNHLY and CDR2 FYNNEI. The length of the CDR3 is 13 residues. The V gene end was trimmed by 7 bases and the J gene end by 2 bases; junction bases not matched to a gene: 4. The CDR3 protein is CASKNRGTYEQYF. The CDR3 nucleotides are TGTGCCAGCAAAAACAGGGGGACCTACGAGCAGTACTTC.

This clone has a single count. V is TRBV5-1 and J is TRBJ2-7, with TRBD2 identical over 16 bases. From germline, CDR1 is SGHRS and CDR2 YFSETQ. The CDR3 spans 18 residues. The ends lost 3 bases at V and 5 bases at J; junction bases unmatched: 11. The CDR3 bases are TGCGCCAGCAGCTCACCCGGGACTAGCGGGAGGGCCGGGGACGAGCAGTACTTC. It yields the protein CASSSPGTSGRAGDEQYF.

V is TRBV7-2 and J is TRBJ2-1; D unclear. V was shortened by 7 bases and J by 4 bases, with 11 bases between the two germline ends. CDR1 SGHTA and CDR2 FQGNSA come from the germline V gene. The CDR3 contains 13 residues. DNA of the CDR3: TGTGCCAGCACCCGCTTCGGGTACAATGAGCAGTTCTTC. Protein: CASTRFGYNEQFF.

The J gene is TRBJ2-1, the V gene TRBV7-2; D uncertain. V was pared by 3 bases and J by 0 bases, with 15 bases between. The CDR3 has 17 amino acids. Germline CDR1 and CDR2: SGHTA and FQGNSA. The CDR3 is CASSFPATESSYNEQFF. In DNA form, the CDR3 reads TGTGCCAGCAGCTTCCCGGCCACGGAGAGCTCCTACAATGAGCAGTTCTTC. Together with reference TRBV7-2 and TRBJ2-1, the CDR3 gives the full variable domain: GAGVSQSPSNKVTEKGKDVELRCDPISGHTALYWYRQSLGQGLEFLIYFQGNSAPDKSGLPSDRFSAERTGGSVSTLTIQRTQQEDSAVYLCASSFPATESSYNEQFFGPGTRLTVL.

The rearrangement joins TRBV7-2 to TRBJ2-5; 7 bases are shared with TRBD2. Germline V gives CDR1 SGHTA, CDR2 FQGNSA. The ends lost 5 bases at V and 1 base at J; junction bases unmatched: 7. This CDR3 has 15 residues. CDR3 nucleotides: TGTGCCAGCAGCGCCGCGCCTAGCGGCCAAGAGACCCAGTACTTC. This gives the protein CASSAAPSGQETQYF.

A single count supports this clone. The V call is TRBV9, the J call TRBJ2-1; TRBD2 matches 9 bases. After removal of 3 bases from V and 5 bases from J, the junction contained 6 bases not matched to a gene. Germline-derived CDR1 and CDR2 are SGDLS and YYNGEE. CDR3 length: 15 residues. The CDR3 DNA sequence: TGTGCCAGCAGCGCGAGCGGGGGGCTTGACAATGAGCAGTTCTTC. This gives the protein CASSASGGLDNEQFF.

The chain carries TRBV10-1 and TRBJ2-2; the D gene is possibly TRBD1 (5 bases). V lost 2 bases and J lost 2, with 12 bases in between. Germline V gives CDR1 WNHNN, CDR2 SYGVQD (reference sequence). This CDR3 spans 16 amino acids. The CDR3 bases are TGCGCCAGCAGTGAGAGGATAGGACATAACACCGGGGAGCTGTTTTTT. It encodes CASSERIGHNTGELFF.

The CDR3 here is CASSMPGQIANYGYTF. CDR3 nucleotides: TGTGCCAGTAGTATGCCGGGACAGATAGCTAACTATGGCTACACCTTC. V gene TRBV19 combines with J gene TRBJ1-2, with 7 bases that match TRBD1. With V trimmed by 3 bases and J by 0 bases, 7 bases remained unmatched. From germline, CDR1 is LNHDA and CDR2 SQIVND (reference sequence). The CDR3 is made up of 16 amino acids.

This clone was observed a handful of times. The V and J genes are TRBV19 and TRBJ1-3, with TRBD1 as a possible D gene (6 bases). Germline CDR1 reads LNHDA; CDR2 reads SQIVND (reference sequence). V shed 5 bases and J shed 4 bases, with 15 bases lying between them. The CDR3 totals 15 residues. CDR3 coding DNA: TGTGCCAGTAGTTCCCACGGGACACTCGGAAACACCATATATTTT. Residues: CASSSHGTLGNTIYF.

The rearrangement links TRBV4-1 to TRBJ2-3; TRBD2 might be the D (6 bases). The V end was cut by 5 bases, the J end by 0 bases, with 15 bases between. There are 16 residues in the CDR3. The germline CDR1 and CDR2 sequences are MGHRA and YSYEKL. This CDR3 reads CASSSQEGFSTDTQYF. In nucleotides, the CDR3 is TGCGCCAGCAGCTCCCAGGAGGGTTTTAGCACAGATACGCAGTATTTT.